This T cell receptor (beta chain) was identified in a study of identical twins. V was clipped by 4 bases and J by 1 base, with 13 bases between them. Germline V lookup: CDR1 SGHDN, CDR2 FVKESK. There are 16 residues in the CDR3. Unique molecular identifiers were present on cDNA, and template switching added a universal primer site. TCRdb re-analysed the 5' RACE reads in MiXCR, keeping a single row per CDR3 protein. In the table there are hundreds of thousands of distinct CDR3 sequences, more than 9% of which are singletons. The same data also contributed to another study, on yellow fever vaccine responses in identical twins.

This receptor was obtained from a woman aged 18-35 years in good health. The sample was CD8+ T cells sorted from blood. V gene TRBV14 combines with J gene TRBJ2-2; D might be TRBD2 (5 bases). The CDR3 DNA sequence: TGTGCCAGCAGCCCGCCGGGGAGACTGAACACCGGGGAGCTGTTTTTT. Translation gives CASSPPGRLNTGELFF.